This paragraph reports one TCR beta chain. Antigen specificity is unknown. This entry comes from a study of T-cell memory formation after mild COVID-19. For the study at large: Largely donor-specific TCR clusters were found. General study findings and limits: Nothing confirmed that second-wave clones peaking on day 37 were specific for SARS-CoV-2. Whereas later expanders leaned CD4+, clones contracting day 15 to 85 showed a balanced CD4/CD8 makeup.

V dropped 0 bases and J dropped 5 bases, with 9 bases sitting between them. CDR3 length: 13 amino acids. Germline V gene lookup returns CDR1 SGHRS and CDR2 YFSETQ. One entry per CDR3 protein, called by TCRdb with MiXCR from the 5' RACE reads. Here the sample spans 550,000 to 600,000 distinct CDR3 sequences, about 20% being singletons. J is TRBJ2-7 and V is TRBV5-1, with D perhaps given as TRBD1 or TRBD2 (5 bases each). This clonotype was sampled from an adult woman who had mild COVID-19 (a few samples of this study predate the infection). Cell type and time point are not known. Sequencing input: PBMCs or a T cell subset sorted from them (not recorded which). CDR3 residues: CASSLVGVNEQYF. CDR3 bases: TGCGCCAGCAGCTTGGTGGGGGTAAACGAGCAGTACTTC. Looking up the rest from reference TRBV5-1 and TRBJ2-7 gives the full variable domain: KAGVTQTPRYLIKTRGQQVTLSCSPISGHRSVSWYQQTPGQGLQFLFEYFSETQRNKGNFPGRFSGRQFSNSRSEMNVSTLELGDSALYLCASSLVGVNEQYFGPGTRLTVT.